This T cell receptor beta chain was captured by sequencing in a study of blood T cell repertoires in COVID-19. Whole-study context: Acute-phase and convalescent COVID-19 samples originated in the United States, Italy and Spain.

The Seattle patients, enrolled during active infection, were followed longitudinally. The CDR3 runs to 15 residues. V lost 3 bases, J lost 4 bases, and 17 bases lay in between. Per germline, CDR1 SGHNT and CDR2 YYREEE (reference sequence). In the source study's methods: Counts of nucleated cells, estimated from reference gene primer amplification, were obtained. Clones were sequenced by immunoSEQ multiplex PCR, and TCRdb holds only the in-frame ones, with some missing. V and J calls and clone size are as listed in that table; D and trimming were resolved from the DNA. The table records a few hundred thousand clones, 90% of them present only once.

The TCR was taken from a woman aged 25 to 45 with COVID-19, enrolled during active disease. Specimen: peripheral blood. The chain links TRBV5-4 to TRBJ2-7, with a possible D match to TRBD2 (5 bases). CDR3 DNA sequence: TGTGCCAGCAGCTGGGGAGACTCCCTCCCTTACGAGCAGTACTTC. It is translated as CASSWGDSLPYEQYF.